This entry lists 10 T cell receptor beta chains sequenced from one sample in a study of blood T cell repertoires in COVID-19. Libraries were prepared by immunoSEQ multiplex PCR; TCRdb keeps only in-frame clonotypes and omits some of them. The sample carries a few hundred thousand clones, 65% to 90% recorded once. What was sequenced was peripheral blood. The origin of the receptors is a woman in her 40s who had recovered from COVID-19.

The J gene is TRBJ1-1, the V gene TRBV14; D may be TRBD1 (5 bases). The CDR3 covers 13 residues. Germline lookup yields CDR1 SGHDN and CDR2 FVKESK. V was shortened by 4 bases and J by 2 bases, with 8 bases between the two germline ends. The CDR3 protein is CASSPDSNTEAFF. The CDR3 region has the DNA TGTGCCAGCAGCCCCGACAGTAACACTGAAGCTTTCTTT.

This chain uses TRBV18 with TRBJ1-2, with 9 bases fitting TRBD1. V trimming: 3 bases; J trimming: 13 bases; junction bases outside the gene matches: 6. Germline lookup yields CDR1 KGHSH and CDR2 LQKENI. The CDR3 consists of 12 residues. For the CDR3, the DNA is TGTGCCAGCTCACCGCCGGGACAGGGTGGCACCTTC. Translated: CASSPPGQGGTF. The full variable domain, completed using reference TRBV18 and TRBJ1-2, is NAGVMQNPRHLVRRRGQEARLRCSPMKGHSHVYWYRQLPEEGLKFMVYLQKENIIDESGMPKERFSAEFPKEGPSILRIQQVVRGDSAAYFCASSPPGQGGTFGSGTRLTVV.

The chain employs TRBV6-5 and TRBJ1-1, with D perhaps TRBD1 (5 bases). CDR3 size: 13 residues. Germline lookup yields CDR1 MNHEY and CDR2 SVGAGI. The V gene lost 6 bases and the J gene lost 0 bases, with 8 bases spanning the gap. CDR3 in amino acids: CASRTTVNTEAFF. As DNA, the CDR3 is TGTGCCAGCAGAACGACAGTGAACACTGAAGCTTTCTTT.

The chain combines TRBV28 with TRBJ2-3; D might be TRBD1 (5 bases). Germline V gives CDR1 MDHEN, CDR2 SYDVKM. The CDR3 has 13 residues. Trimming cost V 1 base and J 4 bases, with 6 bases left between them. The CDR3 sequence: CASSLSGSDTQYF. In DNA, the CDR3 is TGTGCCAGCAGTTTATCAGGGTCAGATACGCAGTATTTT.

This clone was found once. The chain employs TRBV28 and TRBJ1-2, with D perhaps matching TRBD1 (5 bases). The V end lost 4 bases, the J end lost 1 base, and 13 bases lay between the germline ends. The germline gives CDR1 MDHEN, CDR2 SYDVKM. The CDR3 has 15 residues. CDR3 protein: CASSSPGEGNYGYTF. The CDR3 DNA reads TGTGCCAGCAGTTCCCCGGGGGAGGGTAACTATGGCTACACCTTC.

The genes are TRBV5-4 and TRBJ1-5; D might be TRBD1 (5 bases). This CDR3 spans 14 amino acids. Between the trimmed V and J ends, which lost 1 base and 4 bases, there was a span of 9 bases. The germline V gene has CDR1 SGHNT and CDR2 YYREEE (reference sequence). As DNA, the CDR3 is TGTGCCAGCAGCTTGAAAGGGGCAAATCAGCCCCAGCATTTT. Protein sequence: CASSLKGANQPQHF.

The rearrangement uses TRBV3-1 (or the pseudogene TRBV3-2) and TRBJ2-1, with D perhaps TRBD2 (5 bases). The CDR3 totals 14 residues. With 5 bases removed from V and 6 bases from J, the gap between germline ends came to 14 bases. CDR1 and CDR2 from the germline V gene are LGHDT and YNNKEL (reference sequence). In DNA, the CDR3 is TGTGCCAGCAGCAAGGCGGGCGGCGGCAATGAGCAGTTCTTC. This codes for CASSKAGGGNEQFF.

CDR3 DNA: TGTGCCAGCCAGATGAACACTGAAGCTTTCTTT. Its translation is CASQMNTEAFF. V gene TRBV28 combines with J gene TRBJ1-1; no clear D gene. The length of the CDR3 is 11 residues. Germline V gene lookup returns CDR1 MDHEN and CDR2 SYDVKM. V was clipped by 8 bases and J by 0 bases, with 4 bases between them.

This chain joins TRBV7-2 and TRBJ2-7; TRBD2 agrees at 7 bases. J was trimmed by 5 bases and V by 5 bases; bases with no gene match: 18. The CDR3 is 17 amino acids. Per germline, CDR1 SGHTA and CDR2 FQGNSA. The chain's CDR3 is CASSPGLGGARGDEQYF. The CDR3 DNA reads TGTGCCAGCAGCCCCGGGTTGGGAGGGGCCCGAGGGGACGAGCAGTACTTC.

This chain links TRBV10-3 with TRBJ1-5; perhaps TRBD1 as D (5 bases). The CDR3 has 14 amino acids. Germline lookup yields CDR1 ENHRY and CDR2 SYGVKD. V gave up 4 bases and J gave up 4 bases, with 11 bases separating them. In DNA form, the CDR3 reads TGTGCCATCAGTGCAGACGGGGGAAATCAGCCCCAGCATTTT. Residues: CAISADGGNQPQHF.